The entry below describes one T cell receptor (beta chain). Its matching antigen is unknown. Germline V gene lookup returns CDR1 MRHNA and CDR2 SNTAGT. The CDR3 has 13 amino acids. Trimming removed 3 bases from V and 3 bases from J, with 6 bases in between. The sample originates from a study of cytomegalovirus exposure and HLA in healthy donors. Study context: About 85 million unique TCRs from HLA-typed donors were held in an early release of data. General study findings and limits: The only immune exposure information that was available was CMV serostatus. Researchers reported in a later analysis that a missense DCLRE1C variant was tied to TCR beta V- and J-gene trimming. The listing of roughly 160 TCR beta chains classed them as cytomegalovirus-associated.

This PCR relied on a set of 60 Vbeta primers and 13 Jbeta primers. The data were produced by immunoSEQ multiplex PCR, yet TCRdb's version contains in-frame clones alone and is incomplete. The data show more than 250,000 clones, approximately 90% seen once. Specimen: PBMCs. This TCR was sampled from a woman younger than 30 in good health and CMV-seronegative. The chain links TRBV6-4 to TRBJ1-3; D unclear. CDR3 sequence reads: CASSETVGNTIYF. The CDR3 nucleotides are TGTGCCAGCAGTGAAACAGTTGGAAACACCATATATTTT.